The 2 T cell receptor beta chains below were found in one sample sequenced in a study of T cell responses to AZD1222 COVID-19 vaccine. Sequencing was performed with immunoSEQ multiplex PCR; in TCRdb, only in-frame clones are kept and a portion is missing. Here the sample spans over 65,000 clones, under 95% being singletons. The sample in question was peripheral blood, obtained on day 0 of MenACWY control vaccination. These receptors were collected from an adult in good health.

The V and J genes are TRBV10-1 and TRBJ2-1, with D possibly being TRBD1 or TRBD2 (5 bases each). The CDR3 extends over 15 amino acids. Per germline, CDR1 WNHNN and CDR2 SYGVQD (reference sequence). The V end lost 3 bases, the J end lost 7 bases, and 16 bases lay between the germline ends. The CDR3 nucleotides are TGCGCCAGCAGTGATTATGGGGGAGTGGGGAATGAGCAGTTCTTC. This codes for CASSDYGGVGNEQFF.

The DNA for the CDR3 is TGTGCCAGCAGCTTGCCGACTAGCGGGGGCGAGACCCAGTACTTC. Translated: CASSLPTSGGETQYF. The chain employs TRBV5-6 and TRBJ2-5, with 12 positions matching TRBD2. Germline V gene lookup returns CDR1 SGHDT and CDR2 YYEEEE. The CDR3 spans 15 residues. The junction had 3 bases not matched to a gene; V was cut back by 1 base and J by 5 bases.